What follows describes a single T cell receptor (beta chain). CDR1 LNHDA and CDR2 SQIVND come from the germline V gene (reference sequence). The CDR3 totals 11 residues. The V end was cut by 6 bases, the J end by 5 bases, with 5 bases between. This entry comes from a study of preoperative IRX-2 immunotherapy in early breast cancer. Clones were sequenced by immunoSEQ multiplex PCR, and TCRdb holds only the in-frame ones, with some missing. The table records 30,000 to 45,000 clones, around four fifths of them present only once. Stated treatment: preoperative locoregional IRX-2 cytokine immunotherapy. This phase Ib study tested locoregional IRX-2 cytokine immunotherapy given before surgery.

Sequences were derived from lymph node tissue, sampled after IRX-2 immunotherapy. The chain has TRBV19 and TRBJ1-3; D is ambiguous. The origin of this receptor is a human donor with breast cancer. This chain's CDR3 is CASSLRNTIYF. The CDR3 nucleotides are TGTGCCAGTAGCCTAAGAAACACCATATATTTT. The full variable domain, in which reference TRBV19 and TRBJ1-3 provide the parts outside the CDR3, is DGGITQSPKYLFRKEGQNVTLSCEQNLNHDAMYWYRQDPGQGLRLIYYSQIVNDFQKGDIAEGYSVSREKKESFPLTVTSAQKNPTAFYLCASSLRNTIYFGEGSWLTVV.